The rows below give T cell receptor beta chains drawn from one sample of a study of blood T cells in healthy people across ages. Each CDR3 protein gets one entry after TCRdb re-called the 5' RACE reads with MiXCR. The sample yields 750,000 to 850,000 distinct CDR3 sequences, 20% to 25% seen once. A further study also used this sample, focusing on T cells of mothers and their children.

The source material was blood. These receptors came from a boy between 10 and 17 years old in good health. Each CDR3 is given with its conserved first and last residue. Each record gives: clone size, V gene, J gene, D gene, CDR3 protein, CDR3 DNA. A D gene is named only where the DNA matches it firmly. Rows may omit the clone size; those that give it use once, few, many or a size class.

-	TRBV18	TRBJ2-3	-	CASSQGEDTRYF	TGTGCCAGCTCACAGGGTGAGGATACGCGGTATTTT
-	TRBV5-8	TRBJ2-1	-	CASQTVYNEQFF	TGTGCCTCCCAGACGGTCTACAATGAGCAGTTCTTC
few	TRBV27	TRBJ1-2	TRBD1	CASRTRTGEGYGYTF	TGTGCCAGCAGAACAAGGACAGGGGAGGGGTATGGCTACACCTTC
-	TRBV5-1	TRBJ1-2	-	CASSLNRDSSYGYTF	TGCGCCAGCAGCTTGAATCGCGACAGCTCCTATGGCTACACCTTC
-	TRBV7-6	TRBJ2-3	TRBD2	CASSLTGGLADTQYF	TGTGCCAGCAGCTTAACGGGGGGTTTGGCAGATACGCAGTATTTT
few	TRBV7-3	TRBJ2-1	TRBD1	CASSLYTGGLPEQFF	TGTGCCAGCAGCTTATACACAGGGGGTCTCCCGGAGCAGTTCTTC
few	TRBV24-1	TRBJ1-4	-	CATSDAREREKLFF	TGTGCCACCAGTGATGCCCGCGAGAGGGAAAAACTGTTTTTT
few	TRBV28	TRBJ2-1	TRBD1	CASSLWGQGLQFF	TGTGCCAGCAGTTTATGGGGACAGGGACTGCAGTTCTTC
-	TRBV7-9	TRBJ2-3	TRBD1	CASSSIRGRLDTQYF	TGTGCCAGCAGCTCTATCAGGGGGCGATTGGATACGCAGTATTTT
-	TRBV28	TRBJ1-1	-	CASSSSGSGNTEAFF	TGTGCCAGCAGTTCGTCCGGATCAGGGAACACTGAAGCTTTCTTT
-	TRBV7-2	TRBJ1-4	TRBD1	CASSLVTGAGEKLFF	TGTGCCAGCAGCTTAGTCACAGGGGCGGGTGAAAAACTGTTTTTT
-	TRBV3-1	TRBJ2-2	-	CASSQDKGSGELFF	TGTGCCAGCAGCCAAGATAAGGGGTCCGGGGAGCTGTTTTTT
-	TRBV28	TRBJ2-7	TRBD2	CASSLTTSGTSYEQYF	TGTGCCAGCAGTTTGACAACTAGCGGGACCTCCTACGAGCAGTACTTC
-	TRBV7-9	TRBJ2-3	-	CASSSREGHTDTQYF	TGTGCCAGCAGCTCTAGGGAGGGACACACAGATACGCAGTATTTT
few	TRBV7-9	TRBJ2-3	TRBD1	CASSLSGRGGGYTDTQYF	TGTGCCAGCAGCTTATCGGGAAGAGGGGGCGGCTACACAGATACGCAGTATTTT
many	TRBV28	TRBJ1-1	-	CASTRSGGHNTEAFF	TGTGCCAGCACGCGATCGGGGGGACATAACACTGAAGCTTTCTTT
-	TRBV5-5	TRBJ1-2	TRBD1	CASTTTTGTYGYTF	TGTGCCAGCACCACAACGACAGGGACCTATGGCTACACCTTC
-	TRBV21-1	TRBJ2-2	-	CASSKGGDTGELVF	TGTGCCAGCAGCAAAGGTGGGGACACCGGGGAGCTGGTTTTT
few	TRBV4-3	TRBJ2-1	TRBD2	CASSQEVQLAGGNEQFF	TGCGCCAGCAGCCAAGAAGTTCAACTAGCGGGGGGCAATGAGCAGTTCTTC
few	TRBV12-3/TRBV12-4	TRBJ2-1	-	CASSLRATSSYNEQFF	TGTGCCAGCAGTTTGCGAGCTACGAGCTCCTACAATGAGCAGTTCTTC
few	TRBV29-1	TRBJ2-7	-	CSVEAEGYEQYF	TGCAGCGTTGAGGCGGAGGGCTACGAGCAGTACTTC
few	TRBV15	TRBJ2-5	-	CATSRVPQETQYF	TGTGCCACCAGCAGAGTACCACAAGAGACCCAGTACTTC
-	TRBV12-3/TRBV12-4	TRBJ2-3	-	CASSLSQYTQYF	TGTGCCAGCAGTCTAAGTCAGTATACGCAGTATTTT
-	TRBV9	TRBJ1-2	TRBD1	CASSVGDRDGYTF	TGTGCCAGCAGCGTAGGGGACAGGGACGGCTACACCTTC
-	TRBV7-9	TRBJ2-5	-	CASSFLQGSGETQYF	TGTGCCAGCAGCTTCCTACAGGGTAGCGGGGAGACCCAGTACTTC
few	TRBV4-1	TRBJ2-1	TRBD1	CASSRVVGQGYNEQFF	TGCGCCAGCAGCCGAGTAGTGGGACAGGGATACAATGAGCAGTTCTTC
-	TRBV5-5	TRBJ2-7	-	CASNSGTLYEQYF	TGTGCCAGCAACTCCGGGACTTTATACGAGCAGTACTTC
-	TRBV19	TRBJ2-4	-	CASSDPVGNIQYF	TGTGCCAGTAGCGACCCTGTCGGAAACATTCAGTACTTC
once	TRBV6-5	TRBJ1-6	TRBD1	CASSYSSHRGVSPLHF	TGTGCCAGCAGTTACTCGAGTCACAGGGGTGTTTCACCCCTCCACTTT
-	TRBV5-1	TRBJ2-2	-	CASSLDYDTGELFF	TGCGCCAGCAGCTTGGACTATGACACCGGGGAGCTGTTTTTT
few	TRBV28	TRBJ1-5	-	CASSERDGWIRSNQPQHF	TGTGCCAGCAGTGAAAGGGACGGCTGGATTCGTAGCAATCAGCCCCAGCATTTT
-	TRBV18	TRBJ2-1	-	CASSPRFPGTNNEQFF	TGTGCCAGCTCACCACGGTTTCCAGGGACCAACAATGAGCAGTTCTTC
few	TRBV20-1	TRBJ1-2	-	CSASEGAGATNYGYTF	TGCAGTGCTAGTGAGGGTGCAGGAGCTACTAACTATGGCTACACCTTC
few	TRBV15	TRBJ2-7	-	CATSSRDLGIYEQYF	TGTGCCACCAGCAGCCGGGACCTCGGTATCTACGAGCAGTACTTC
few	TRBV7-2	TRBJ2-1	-	CASTPLELLNWFF	TGTGCCAGCACCCCGCTTGAACTTCTAAACTGGTTCTTC
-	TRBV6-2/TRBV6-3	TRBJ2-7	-	CASNYSTTELTYEQYF	TGTGCCAGCAATTACTCGACGACGGAGTTAACCTACGAGCAGTACTTC
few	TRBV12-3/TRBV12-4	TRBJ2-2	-	CASSFRNLVLGTGELFF	TGTGCCAGCAGTTTTCGGAATCTAGTTTTGGGCACCGGGGAGCTGTTTTTT
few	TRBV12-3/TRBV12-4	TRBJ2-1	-	CASRIALNNEQFF	TGTGCCAGCAGAATAGCCTTAAACAATGAGCAGTTCTTC
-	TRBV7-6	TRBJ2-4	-	CASSPSGDIQYF	TGTGCCAGCAGCCCTTCGGGGGACATTCAGTACTTC
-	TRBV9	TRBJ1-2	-	CASSLRIGDYGYTF	TGTGCCAGCAGCCTCCGAATCGGGGACTATGGCTACACCTTC
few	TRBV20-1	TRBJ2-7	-	CSARDFATYSYEQYF	TGCAGTGCTAGAGATTTTGCTACGTACTCCTACGAGCAGTACTTC